These T cell receptor beta chains were read from a single sample in a study of CD8 T cells in Susac syndrome. One entry per CDR3 protein results from TCRdb running MiXCR on the immunoSEQ multiplex PCR reads. The sample consists of about 80,000 distinct CDR3 sequences, over 90% of them appearing once. Sequencing was done on a sample of CD8+ T cells from PBMCs. These receptors were collected from a human donor in good health. Each CDR3 is given with its conserved first and last residue. Fields, in order: J gene, V gene, D gene, clone size, CDR3 protein, CDR3 DNA. The D gene is left open where the match is weak. For some rows the clone size is stated as once, few or many, or as a class when expanded; others skip it.

J gene: TRBJ2-5
V gene: TRBV12-3/TRBV12-4
D gene: -
clone size: -
CDR3 protein: CASSLSSREETQYF
CDR3 DNA: TGTGCCAGCAGTTTGAGTTCTCGGGAAGAGACCCAGTACTTC

J gene: TRBJ2-1
V gene: TRBV4-3
D gene: -
clone size: -
CDR3 protein: CASSQVWRRSYNEQFF
CDR3 DNA: TGCGCCAGCAGCCAAGTCTGGCGTCGGTCCTACAATGAGCAGTTCTTC

J gene: TRBJ2-1
V gene: TRBV7-9
D gene: TRBD2
clone size: -
CDR3 protein: CASSFKAGVEQFF
CDR3 DNA: TGTGCCAGCAGCTTTAAAGCGGGAGTGGAGCAGTTCTTC

J gene: TRBJ2-5
V gene: TRBV4-2
D gene: -
clone size: -
CDR3 protein: CASSQVGGEETQYF
CDR3 DNA: TGTGCCAGCAGCCAGGTGGGCGGGGAAGAGACCCAGTACTTC

J gene: TRBJ1-2
V gene: TRBV10-3
D gene: -
clone size: once
CDR3 protein: CAISDGTAHYGYTF
CDR3 DNA: TGTGCCATCAGTGACGGGACGGCCCACTATGGCTACACCTTC

J gene: TRBJ2-3
V gene: TRBV28
D gene: TRBD2
clone size: few
CDR3 protein: CASNRLAGSFTDTQYF
CDR3 DNA: TGTGCCAGCAACCGCCTAGCGGGTTCTTTCACAGATACTCAGTATTTT

J gene: TRBJ2-3
V gene: TRBV3-1
D gene: -
clone size: -
CDR3 protein: CASSQVLRSTDTQYF
CDR3 DNA: TGTGCCAGCAGCCAAGTACTACGAAGCACAGATACGCAGTATTTT

J gene: TRBJ1-5
V gene: TRBV28
D gene: -
clone size: -
CDR3 protein: CASSYPMEGPNQPQHF
CDR3 DNA: TGTGCCAGCAGTTACCCCATGGAGGGACCCAATCAGCCCCAGCATTTT

J gene: TRBJ1-4
V gene: TRBV4-3
D gene: TRBD1
clone size: once
CDR3 protein: CASSQESGTGAEKLFF
CDR3 DNA: TGCGCCAGCAGCCAAGAATCCGGGACAGGGGCCGAAAAACTGTTTTTT

J gene: TRBJ2-5
V gene: TRBV6-6
D gene: TRBD2
clone size: -
CDR3 protein: CASGTSGRQETQYF
CDR3 DNA: TGTGCCAGCGGGACTAGCGGGAGACAAGAGACCCAGTACTTC

J gene: TRBJ1-5
V gene: TRBV30
D gene: -
clone size: -
CDR3 protein: CAMSGTILNQPQHF
CDR3 DNA: TGTGCCATGTCCGGGACAATCCTCAATCAGCCCCAGCATTTT

J gene: TRBJ2-4
V gene: TRBV7-9
D gene: -
clone size: once
CDR3 protein: CASSNEGGVNIQYF
CDR3 DNA: TGTGCCAGCTCAAACGAGGGTGGAGTAAACATTCAGTACTTC

J gene: TRBJ2-5
V gene: TRBV6-1
D gene: -
clone size: -
CDR3 protein: CASNNLPGQETQYF
CDR3 DNA: TGTGCCAGCAACAATCTTCCGGGACAAGAGACCCAGTACTTC

J gene: TRBJ2-7
V gene: TRBV6-5
D gene: -
clone size: -
CDR3 protein: CASSYIPTGIEQYF
CDR3 DNA: TGTGCCAGCAGTTATATCCCCACAGGGATCGAGCAGTACTTC

J gene: TRBJ2-1
V gene: TRBV9
D gene: TRBD2
clone size: -
CDR3 protein: CASTTASGLYNEQFF
CDR3 DNA: TGTGCCAGCACCACGGCTAGCGGTCTCTACAATGAGCAGTTCTTC

J gene: TRBJ1-2
V gene: TRBV7-6
D gene: -
clone size: -
CDR3 protein: CASSLAGADGGYTF
CDR3 DNA: TGTGCCAGCAGCTTAGCGGGGGCGGACGGGGGCTACACCTTC

J gene: TRBJ1-2
V gene: TRBV28
D gene: TRBD1
clone size: -
CDR3 protein: CATLERDSPREGYTF
CDR3 DNA: TGTGCCACGCTGGAACGGGACAGCCCGCGGGAGGGCTACACCTTC

J gene: TRBJ2-2
V gene: TRBV7-9
D gene: -
clone size: -
CDR3 protein: CANPSPINTGELFF
CDR3 DNA: TGTGCCAACCCAAGCCCAATAAACACCGGGGAGCTGTTTTTT

J gene: TRBJ2-4
V gene: TRBV7-9
D gene: -
clone size: -
CDR3 protein: CASSLTFAGEAKNIQYF
CDR3 DNA: TGTGCCAGCAGCTTAACTTTTGCGGGTGAAGCCAAAAACATTCAGTACTTC

J gene: TRBJ1-5
V gene: TRBV27
D gene: -
clone size: -
CDR3 protein: CASSGGLGNQPQHF
CDR3 DNA: TGTGCCAGCAGTGGGGGCCTGGGCAATCAGCCCCAGCATTTT

J gene: TRBJ2-1
V gene: TRBV27
D gene: -
clone size: -
CDR3 protein: CASTYSGEELNEQFF
CDR3 DNA: TGTGCCAGCACATACTCCGGGGAAGAGTTGAATGAGCAGTTCTTC

J gene: TRBJ1-2
V gene: TRBV3-1
D gene: -
clone size: -
CDR3 protein: CASSQDADGGYGYTF
CDR3 DNA: TGTGCCAGCAGCCAAGATGCGGACGGTGGCTATGGCTACACCTTC

J gene: TRBJ1-1
V gene: TRBV11-1
D gene: -
clone size: -
CDR3 protein: CASSRGWDTEAFF
CDR3 DNA: TGTGCCAGCAGTCGCGGGTGGGACACTGAAGCTTTCTTT

J gene: TRBJ1-5
V gene: TRBV2
D gene: -
clone size: -
CDR3 protein: CASRQGRVYGQPQHF
CDR3 DNA: TGTGCCAGCAGGCAGGGTAGAGTTTACGGTCAGCCCCAGCATTTT

J gene: TRBJ2-1
V gene: TRBV7-9
D gene: -
clone size: -
CDR3 protein: CASRRLADEQFF
CDR3 DNA: TGTGCCAGCAGGCGTTTAGCGGATGAGCAGTTCTTC

J gene: TRBJ1-2
V gene: TRBV20-1
D gene: TRBD1
clone size: -
CDR3 protein: CSARQGGGLGYTF
CDR3 DNA: TGCAGTGCTCGACAGGGAGGGGGTCTCGGCTACACCTTC

J gene: TRBJ2-3
V gene: TRBV14
D gene: -
clone size: -
CDR3 protein: CASSQRSSSTDTQYF
CDR3 DNA: TGTGCCAGCAGCCAACGGTCCTCTAGCACAGATACGCAGTATTTT

J gene: TRBJ1-2
V gene: TRBV6-1
D gene: -
clone size: -
CDR3 protein: CASRQPGRDHNYGYTF
CDR3 DNA: TGTGCCAGCAGGCAACCGGGTCGCGACCACAACTATGGCTACACCTTC

J gene: TRBJ2-3
V gene: TRBV7-9
D gene: -
clone size: -
CDR3 protein: CASSLSDSDQLTDTQYF
CDR3 DNA: TGTGCCAGCAGCCTAAGCGACAGTGACCAGCTCACAGATACGCAGTATTTT

J gene: TRBJ2-1
V gene: TRBV20-1
D gene: TRBD2
clone size: once
CDR3 protein: CSARREGQDNEQFF
CDR3 DNA: TGCAGTGCTAGGCGGGAGGGCCAAGATAATGAGCAGTTCTTC

J gene: TRBJ2-1
V gene: TRBV9
D gene: -
clone size: -
CDR3 protein: CASSIAWNEQFF
CDR3 DNA: TGTGCCAGTTCTATAGCGTGGAATGAGCAGTTCTTC

J gene: TRBJ2-7
V gene: TRBV15
D gene: -
clone size: -
CDR3 protein: CATSRDYGGSRYEQYF
CDR3 DNA: TGTGCCACCAGCAGAGATTACGGGGGCTCTAGGTACGAGCAGTACTTC

J gene: TRBJ1-1
V gene: TRBV5-1
D gene: TRBD1
clone size: -
CDR3 protein: CASSSAGGYVEAFF
CDR3 DNA: TGCGCCAGCAGCTCGGCAGGGGGTTATGTTGAAGCTTTCTTT

J gene: TRBJ1-2
V gene: TRBV30
D gene: TRBD1
clone size: -
CDR3 protein: CAWTRGQDYYGYTF
CDR3 DNA: TGTGCCTGGACCAGAGGACAGGACTACTATGGCTACACCTTC